Its frequency marks the clone carrying this T cell receptor (beta chain) as medium-sized (0.01 to 0.1%). In germline, CDR1 is LNHDA, CDR2 SQIVND (reference sequence). The CDR3 covers 14 residues. The entry originates in a study of CXCR3-negative and CXCR3-positive naive CD8 T cells. cDNA libraries for TRB were generated by 5' RACE incorporating UMI labels. Each CDR3 protein gets one entry in TCRdb, which reprocessed the 5' RACE reads and gives no DNA. In all, the sample yields roughly 29,000 distinct CDR3 sequences. V gene TRBV19 combines with J gene TRBJ2-1. Sequencing was performed on memory CD8+ T cells from blood. The clonotype originates from a human donor in good health. Some clones in this sample may be carry-over from other donors' samples. The CDR3 here is CASSILDSYNEQFF.